This TCR beta chain is drawn from a study of blood T cell repertoires in COVID-19. In the study overall: Collection of acute and convalescent COVID-19 samples took place in the United States, Italy and Spain. In each case, the material was cDNA or gDNA derived from T cells, B-cell-depleted T cells, or PBMCs.

This CDR3 spans 12 amino acids. The trim removed 9 bases at V and 7 bases at J, leaving 6 bases unmatched. The germline V gene encodes CDR1 KGHDR and CDR2 SFDVKD. Measured with immunoSEQ multiplex PCR; TCRdb has only the in-frame clones, and not every one. This sample has about 190,000 clones; around 85% occur once, and the top ten carry around 2.3%. The rearrangement joins TRBV24-1 to TRBJ2-5, with TRBD1 identical over 8 bases. The sequencing input was peripheral blood. This clonotype originated in a man between 65 and 79 years old with active or convalescent COVID-19. CDR3 amino acids: CATGQGRGTQYF. The CDR3, as DNA: TGTGCCACCGGACAGGGTCGGGGGACCCAGTACTTC.